These 25 T cell receptor beta chains came from one sample sequenced in a study of blood T cell repertoires in COVID-19. Repertoires were generated with immunoSEQ multiplex PCR, while TCRdb's copy carries only in-frame clones and drops some. This repertoire shows 450,000 to 500,000 clones, approximately 85% found once; its top ten account for roughly 3.1%. The sample was peripheral blood. The receptors come from a human donor in a cohort sampled during active COVID-19.

V is TRBV27 and J is TRBJ2-1, with 7 bases aligning to TRBD1. Per the germline V gene, CDR1 is MNHEY and CDR2 is SMNVEV (reference sequence). The V and J ends lost 6 bases and 8 bases, in that order; junction bases with no gene match: 10. The CDR3 extends over 14 amino acids. This CDR3 reads CASSRDRVGHEQFF. The CDR3 DNA sequence: TGTGCCAGCAGCCGTGACAGGGTAGGCCATGAGCAGTTCTTC.

The CDR3 DNA reads TGTGCCAGTAGTATGTGCAGGGGGCGAATCCCCTACGAGCAGTACTTC. It yields the protein CASSMCRGRIPYEQYF. This rearrangement joins TRBV19 to TRBJ2-7, with TRBD1 matching over 8 bases. Trimming removed 3 bases from V and 2 bases from J; junction bases left unmatched: 9. This CDR3 has 16 residues. Germline V gene data show CDR1 as LNHDA and CDR2 as SQIVND (reference sequence). Variable domain in full (rest from reference TRBV19 and TRBJ2-7): DGGITQSPKYLFRKEGQNVTLSCEQNLNHDAMYWYRQDPGQGLRLIYYSQIVNDFQKGDIAEGYSVSREKKESFPLTVTSAQKNPTAFYLCASSMCRGRIPYEQYFGPGTRLTVT.

This clone came up once. The V call is TRBV7-2, the J call TRBJ2-1; a possible D gene is TRBD1 (6 bases). Trimming took 5 bases from V and 5 from J, leaving 16 bases between them. The CDR3 consists of 15 residues. Per the germline V gene, CDR1 is SGHTA and CDR2 is FQGNSA. The CDR3 is CASSRRGQRNNEQFF. In DNA form, the CDR3 reads TGTGCCAGCAGCCGGCGAGGACAGCGGAACAATGAGCAGTTCTTC. Combining the CDR3 with reference TRBV7-2 and TRBJ2-1 gives the whole variable domain GAGVSQSPSNKVTEKGKDVELRCDPISGHTALYWYRQSLGQGLEFLIYFQGNSAPDKSGLPSDRFSAERTGGSVSTLTIQRTQQEDSAVYLCASSRRGQRNNEQFFGPGTRLTVL.

This rearrangement joins TRBV19 to TRBJ1-1; maybe TRBD1 (5 bases). Trimming took off 1 base at V and 0 bases at J, with 9 bases between the two ends. CDR1 and CDR2 from the germline V gene are LNHDA and SQIVND (reference sequence). There are 15 residues in the CDR3. The chain's CDR3 is CASSIGGGMNTEAFF. For the CDR3, the DNA is TGTGCCAGTAGTATAGGCGGGGGGATGAACACTGAAGCTTTCTTT.

The table lists this clone with a few counts. The genes are TRBV2 and TRBJ2-2, with D hard to call. V was trimmed by 6 bases and J by 4 bases, leaving 12 bases between them. Germline V gives CDR1 SNHLY, CDR2 FYNNEI. This CDR3 has 14 amino acids. The DNA for the CDR3 is TGTGCCAGCAGCGCAGACACACTCACCGGGGAGCTGTTTTTT. This codes for CASSADTLTGELFF.

This sequence joins TRBV5-1 and TRBJ2-2, with 7 bases that match TRBD2. This CDR3 comprises 17 residues. The V gene end was trimmed by 0 bases and the J gene end by 5 bases; junction bases not matched to a gene: 10. Germline assignment: CDR1 SGHRS and CDR2 YFSETQ. The CDR3 sequence is CASSLAKEGGMTGELFF. The CDR3 DNA reads as TGCGCCAGCAGCTTGGCCAAGGAGGGAGGGATGACCGGGGAGCTGTTTTTT.

V gene TRBV6-1 combines with J gene TRBJ2-1, with D maybe TRBD1 (5 bases). The germline V gene encodes CDR1 MNHNS and CDR2 SASEGT. V lost 2 bases, J lost 10 bases, and 12 bases lay in between. This CDR3 has 13 residues. The CDR3 here is CASSEQGGWEQFF. Written as DNA, the CDR3 is TGTGCCAGCAGTGAACAGGGTGGATGGGAGCAGTTCTTC.

The rearrangement uses TRBV3-1 (or the pseudogene TRBV3-2) and TRBJ2-5, with a possible D match to TRBD1 (5 bases). In germline, CDR1 is LGHDT, CDR2 YNNKEL (reference sequence). V gave up 6 bases and J gave up 2 bases, with 13 bases separating them. The CDR3 sequence is 14 residues long. CDR3 amino acids: CASSPTVGQETQYF. CDR3 nucleotide sequence: TGTGCCAGCAGTCCGACAGTCGGGCAAGAGACCCAGTACTTC.

The chain carries TRBV6-5 and TRBJ2-7; 8 bases map to TRBD2. Germline loops: CDR1 MNHEY, CDR2 SVGAGI. V shed 11 bases and J 6 bases; nucleotides not matched to a gene: 9. There are 12 residues in the CDR3. This CDR3 is CAVNSGSSEQYF. In nucleotides, the CDR3 is TGTGCCGTAAACAGCGGGAGTTCCGAGCAGTACTTC.

The chain joins TRBV7-3 to TRBJ2-2, with D hard to call. The CDR3 has 13 residues. CDR1 and CDR2 from the germline V gene are SGHTA and FQGTGA. Trimming left V 3 bases short and J 3 bases short, with 5 bases between. The CDR3 region has the DNA TGTGCCAGCAGCTTCGTCGACACCGGGGAGCTGTTTTTT. This sequence encodes CASSFVDTGELFF.

The chain employs TRBV7-2 and TRBJ2-5; 8 bases line up with TRBD1. The junction had 5 bases not matched to a gene; V was cut back by 6 bases and J by 5 bases. Germline V CDR1 and CDR2: SGHTA, FQGNSA. The CDR3 has 13 amino acids. CDR3 sequence: CASRDRVRETQYF. Here the CDR3 DNA reads TGTGCCAGCAGGGACAGGGTCAGGGAGACCCAGTACTTC. The complete variable domain, with remaining parts taken from reference TRBV7-2 and TRBJ2-5, reads GAGVSQSPSNKVTEKGKDVELRCDPISGHTALYWYRQSLGQGLEFLIYFQGNSAPDKSGLPSDRFSAERTGGSVSTLTIQRTQQEDSAVYLCASRDRVRETQYFGPGTRLLVL.

This chain links TRBV6-6 with TRBJ1-6, with D unresolved. The germline gives CDR1 MNHNY, CDR2 SVGAGI (reference sequence). V was trimmed by 7 bases and J by 6 bases, leaving 10 bases between them. CDR3 length: 13 amino acids. The CDR3 region is CASTSGLNSPLHF. DNA of the CDR3: TGTGCCAGCACTAGCGGACTTAATTCACCCCTCCACTTT.

As for this clone: This sample includes further DNA sequences coding for the same CDR3. The V call is TRBV7-3, the J call TRBJ2-1; TRBD2 agrees at 11 bases. Germline lookup yields CDR1 SGHTA and CDR2 FQGTGA. J was trimmed by 4 bases and V by 5 bases; bases with no gene match: 4. There are 15 residues in the CDR3. The CDR3 DNA follows: TGTGCCAGCAGCCCCGGGACTAGCGGATACAATGAGCAGTTCTTC. Its protein is CASSPGTSGYNEQFF. The full variable domain, completed using reference TRBV7-3 and TRBJ2-1, is GAGVSQTPSNKVTEKGKYVELRCDPISGHTALYWYRQSLGQGPEFLIYFQGTGAADDSGLPNDRFFAVRPEGSVSTLKIQRTERGDSAVYLCASSPGTSGYNEQFFGPGTRLTVL.

This clone was seen more than once but under ten times. This chain joins TRBV27 and TRBJ2-7; 9 bases map to TRBD1. V was pared by 7 bases and J by 2 bases, with 6 bases of the junction left unmatched. Germline CDR1 MNHEY, CDR2 SMNVEV (reference sequence). The CDR3 is 14 residues long. The CDR3 loop reads CASNSGQGTYEQYF. The CDR3, as DNA: TGTGCCAGCAACAGTGGACAGGGGACCTACGAGCAGTACTTC.

V is TRBV7-5 and J is TRBJ2-5; the table's D call, TRBD2, has no DNA check behind it. TRBV7-5 is noted as a pseudogene. This CDR3 is 14 amino acids long. DNA for the CDR3: TGTGCCAGAAGCCGTCAACGAGGCTCCGAGACCCAGTACTTC. This translates into CARSRQRGSETQYF.

CDR3 amino acids: CASSYRGHRSSYEQYF. The CDR3 DNA reads TGTGCCAGCAGTTACAGGGGACACAGGAGCTCCTACGAGCAGTACTTC. The chain has TRBV6-5 and TRBJ2-7; maybe TRBD1 (6 bases). The CDR3 length is 16 residues. In germline, CDR1 is MNHEY, CDR2 SVGAGI. V was pared by 2 bases and J by 0 bases, with 14 bases between.

The chain carries TRBV28 and TRBJ1-1; D might be TRBD1 (6 bases). V lost 5 bases and J 1 base, leaving 11 bases between the germline ends. Germline V gives CDR1 MDHEN, CDR2 SYDVKM. This CDR3 is 14 amino acids long. CDR3 sequence (DNA): TGTGCCAGCAGTCCGGGACACAAGAACACTGAAGCTTTCTTT. Translating gives CASSPGHKNTEAFF.

In this sample, this clone turned up a few times. V usage is TRBV19 and J usage is TRBJ2-7, with D possibly matching TRBD1 (5 bases). The V gene lost 3 bases and the J gene lost 4 bases, with 13 bases spanning the gap. Germline CDR1 LNHDA, CDR2 SQIVND (reference sequence). CDR3 length: 14 amino acids. The DNA of the CDR3 is TGTGCCAGTAGTATCCGGCAGGGTTATTACGAGCAGTACTTC. Translating gives CASSIRQGYYEQYF. Full variable domain (missing parts from reference TRBV19 and TRBJ2-7): DGGITQSPKYLFRKEGQNVTLSCEQNLNHDAMYWYRQDPGQGLRLIYYSQIVNDFQKGDIAEGYSVSREKKESFPLTVTSAQKNPTAFYLCASSIRQGYYEQYFGPGTRLTVT.

The chain employs TRBV7-9 and TRBJ2-6; D possibly corresponds to TRBD1 (6 bases). Trimming removed 2 bases from V and 2 bases from J, with 16 bases in between. CDR1 is SEHNR, CDR2 FQNEAQ, per germline (reference sequence). The CDR3 runs to 18 residues. The CDR3 DNA sequence: TGTGCCAGCAGCTTAACCCTACGGACAGTGGCTGGGGCCAACGTCCTGACTTTC. Its translation: CASSLTLRTVAGANVLTF. Supplemented by reference TRBV7-9 and TRBJ2-6, the full variable domain reads DTGVSQNPRHKITKRGQNVTFRCDPISEHNRLYWYRQTLGQGPEFLTYFQNEAQLEKSRLLSDRFSAERPKGSFSTLEIQRTEQGDSAMYLCASSLTLRTVAGANVLTFGAGSRLTVL.

V gene TRBV30 combines with J gene TRBJ1-3; TRBD1 might be the D (5 bases). From germline, CDR1 is GTSNPN and CDR2 SVGIG (reference sequence). V dropped 5 bases and J dropped 2 bases, with 13 bases sitting between them. This CDR3 has 14 residues. The CDR3 nucleotides read TGTGCCTGGGGCTTTGGGGCAGCTGGAAACACCATATATTTT. This sequence encodes CAWGFGAAGNTIYF. Filled out from reference TRBV30 and TRBJ1-3, the complete variable domain reads SQTIHQWPATLVQPVGSPLSLECTVEGTSNPNLYWYRQAAGRGLQLLFYSVGIGQISSEVPQNLSASRPQDRQFILSSKKLLLSDSGFYLCAWGFGAAGNTIYFGEGSWLTVV.

The chain uses TRBV19 and TRBJ2-3; 9 bases align to TRBD2. CDR1 and CDR2 (germline): LNHDA, SQIVND (reference sequence). The V gene end was trimmed by 7 bases and the J gene end by 6 bases; junction bases not matched to a gene: 5. The CDR3 contains 13 residues. Here the CDR3 reads CASISSGSDTQYF. The CDR3 DNA reads as TGTGCCAGTATAAGTAGCGGGAGCGATACGCAGTATTTT.

V gene TRBV10-3 combines with J gene TRBJ2-1; 7 bases are a match to TRBD2. The CDR3 is 14 amino acids. Per the germline V gene, CDR1 is ENHRY and CDR2 is SYGVKD. Losses at the gene ends were 7 bases for V and 9 bases for J; bases not matched to a gene: 12. CDR3: CAIMASGGPGEQFF. For the CDR3, the DNA is TGTGCCATCATGGCTAGCGGAGGGCCGGGTGAGCAGTTCTTC.

This clone showed up just once. The chain joins TRBV27 to TRBJ1-1; TRBD1 is a possible D gene (6 bases). The germline gives CDR1 MNHEY, CDR2 SMNVEV (reference sequence). The CDR3 extends over 15 amino acids. Between the trimmed V and J ends, which lost 9 bases and 1 base, there was a span of 18 bases. DNA of the CDR3: TGTGCCAGTCGACCTTGGGGGGGGCAGAACACTGAAGCTTTCTTT. Protein product: CASRPWGGQNTEAFF.

This chain connects TRBV6-5 to TRBJ2-7; D might be TRBD2 (6 bases). CDR3 length: 16 residues. The V end was cut by 0 bases, the J end by 7 bases, with 19 bases between. In germline, CDR1 is MNHEY, CDR2 SVGAGI. CDR3 in amino acids: CASSYSTGETPLEQYF. The CDR3 bases are TGTGCCAGCAGTTACTCGACGGGGGAAACCCCCTTAGAGCAGTACTTC.

The rearrangement joins TRBV12-3 or TRBV12-4 to TRBJ1-1, with no clear D. The CDR3 loop spans 13 amino acids. V was pared by 4 bases and J by 0 bases, with 6 bases between. CDR3 bases: TGTGCCAGCAGTTATAAATTGAACACTGAAGCTTTCTTT. Translating gives CASSYKLNTEAFF.